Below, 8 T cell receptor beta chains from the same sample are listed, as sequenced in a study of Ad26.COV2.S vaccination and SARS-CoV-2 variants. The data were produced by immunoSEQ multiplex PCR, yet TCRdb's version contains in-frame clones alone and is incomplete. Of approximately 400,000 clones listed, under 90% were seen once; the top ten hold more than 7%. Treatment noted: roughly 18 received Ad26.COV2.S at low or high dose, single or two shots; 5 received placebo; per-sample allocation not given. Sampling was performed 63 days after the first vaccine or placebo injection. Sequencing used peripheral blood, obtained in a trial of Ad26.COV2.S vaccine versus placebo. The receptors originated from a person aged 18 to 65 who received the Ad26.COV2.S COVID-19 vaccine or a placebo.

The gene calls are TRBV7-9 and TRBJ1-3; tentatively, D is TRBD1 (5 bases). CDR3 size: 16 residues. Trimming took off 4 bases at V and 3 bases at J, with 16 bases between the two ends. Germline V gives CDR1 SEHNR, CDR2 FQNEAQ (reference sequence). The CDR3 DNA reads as TGTGCCAGCAGCTCCCGGACCGAGGGGAGTGGAAACACCATATATTTT. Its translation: CASSSRTEGSGNTIYF.

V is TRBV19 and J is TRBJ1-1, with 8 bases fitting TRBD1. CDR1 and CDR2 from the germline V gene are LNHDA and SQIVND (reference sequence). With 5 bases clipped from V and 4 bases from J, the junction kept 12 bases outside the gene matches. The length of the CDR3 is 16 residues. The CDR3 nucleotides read TGTGCCAGTAGTGTACCAGGGACAGGAGTCGGCACTGAAGCTTTCTTT. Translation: CASSVPGTGVGTEAFF.

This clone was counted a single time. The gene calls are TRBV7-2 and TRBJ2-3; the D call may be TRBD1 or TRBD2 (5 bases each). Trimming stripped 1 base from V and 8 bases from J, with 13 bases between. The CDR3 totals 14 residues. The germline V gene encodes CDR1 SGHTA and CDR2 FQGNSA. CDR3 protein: CASSLGVGTGTQYF. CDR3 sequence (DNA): TGTGCCAGCAGCTTAGGAGTGGGGACGGGTACGCAGTATTTT.

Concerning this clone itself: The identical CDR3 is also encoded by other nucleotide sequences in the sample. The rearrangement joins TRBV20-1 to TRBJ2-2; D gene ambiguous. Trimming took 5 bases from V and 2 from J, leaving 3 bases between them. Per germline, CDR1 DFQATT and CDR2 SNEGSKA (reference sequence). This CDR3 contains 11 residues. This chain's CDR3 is CSARNTGELFF. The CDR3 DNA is TGCAGTGCTCGAAACACCGGGGAGCTGTTTTTT.

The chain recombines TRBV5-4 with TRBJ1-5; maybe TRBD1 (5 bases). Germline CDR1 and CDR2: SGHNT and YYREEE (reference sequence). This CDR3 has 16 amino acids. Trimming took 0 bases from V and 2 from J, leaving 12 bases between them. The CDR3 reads CASSLVGAPGNQPQHF. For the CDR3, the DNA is TGTGCCAGCAGCTTGGTAGGGGCTCCGGGCAATCAGCCCCAGCATTTT. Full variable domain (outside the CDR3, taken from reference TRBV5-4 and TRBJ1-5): ETGVTQSPTHLIKTRGQQVTLRCSSQSGHNTVSWYQQALGQGPQFIFQYYREEENGRGNFPPRFSGLQFPNYSSELNVNALELDDSALYLCASSLVGAPGNQPQHFGDGTRLSIL.

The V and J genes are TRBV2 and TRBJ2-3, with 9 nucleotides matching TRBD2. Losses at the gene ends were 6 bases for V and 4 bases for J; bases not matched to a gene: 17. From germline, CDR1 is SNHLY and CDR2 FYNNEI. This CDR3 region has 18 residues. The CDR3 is CASRIGAGGPISADTQYF. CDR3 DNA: TGTGCCAGCAGGATCGGGGCGGGAGGGCCAATTAGCGCAGATACGCAGTATTTT.

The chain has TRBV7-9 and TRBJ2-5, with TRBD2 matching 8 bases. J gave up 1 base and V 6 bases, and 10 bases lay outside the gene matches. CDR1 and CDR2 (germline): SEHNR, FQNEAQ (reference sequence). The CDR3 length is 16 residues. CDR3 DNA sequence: TGTGCCAGCAGAGCTTATCGTAGCGGGGCCCAAGAGACCCAGTACTTC. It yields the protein CASRAYRSGAQETQYF. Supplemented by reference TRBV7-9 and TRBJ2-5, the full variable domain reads DTGVSQNPRHKITKRGQNVTFRCDPISEHNRLYWYRQTLGQGPEFLTYFQNEAQLEKSRLLSDRFSAERPKGSFSTLEIQRTEQGDSAMYLCASRAYRSGAQETQYFGPGTRLLVL.

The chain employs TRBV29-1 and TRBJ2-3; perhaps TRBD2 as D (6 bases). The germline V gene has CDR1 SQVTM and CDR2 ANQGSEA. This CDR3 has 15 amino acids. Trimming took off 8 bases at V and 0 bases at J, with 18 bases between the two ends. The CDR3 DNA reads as TGCAGCTCCACCGGGGAGGCTTCTAGCACAGATACGCAGTATTTT. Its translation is CSSTGEASSTDTQYF.